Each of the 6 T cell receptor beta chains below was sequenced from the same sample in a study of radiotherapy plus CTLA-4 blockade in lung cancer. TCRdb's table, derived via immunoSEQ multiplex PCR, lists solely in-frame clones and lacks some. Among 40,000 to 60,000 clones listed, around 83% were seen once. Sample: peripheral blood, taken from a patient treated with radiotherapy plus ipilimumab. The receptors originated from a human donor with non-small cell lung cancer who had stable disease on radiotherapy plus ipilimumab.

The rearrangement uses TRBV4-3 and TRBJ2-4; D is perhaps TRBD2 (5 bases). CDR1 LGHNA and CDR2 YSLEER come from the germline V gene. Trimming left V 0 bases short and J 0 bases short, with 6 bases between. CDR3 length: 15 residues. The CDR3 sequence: CASSQDGVAKNIQYF. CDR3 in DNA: TGCGCCAGCAGCCAAGACGGGGTAGCCAAAAACATTCAGTACTTC.

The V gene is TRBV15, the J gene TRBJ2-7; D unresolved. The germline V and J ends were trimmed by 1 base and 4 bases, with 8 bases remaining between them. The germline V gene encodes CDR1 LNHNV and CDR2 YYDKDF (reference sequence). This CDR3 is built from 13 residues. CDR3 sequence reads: CATSRVDRYEQYF. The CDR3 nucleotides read TGTGCCACCAGCAGAGTTGATCGGTACGAGCAGTACTTC. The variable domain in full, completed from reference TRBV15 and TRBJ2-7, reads DAMVIQNPRYQVTQFGKPVTLSCSQTLNHNVMYWYQQKSSQAPKLLFHYYDKDFNNEADTPDNFQSRRPNTSFCFLDIRSPGLGDTAMYLCATSRVDRYEQYFGPGTRLTVT.

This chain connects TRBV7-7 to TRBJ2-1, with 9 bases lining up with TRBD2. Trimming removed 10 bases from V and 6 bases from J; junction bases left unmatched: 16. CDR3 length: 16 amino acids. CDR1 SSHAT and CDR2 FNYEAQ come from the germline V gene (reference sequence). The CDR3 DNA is TGTGCCACACACCACCCCCGCGGGAGGGCCCTCAATGAGCAGTTCTTC. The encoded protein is CATHHPRGRALNEQFF.

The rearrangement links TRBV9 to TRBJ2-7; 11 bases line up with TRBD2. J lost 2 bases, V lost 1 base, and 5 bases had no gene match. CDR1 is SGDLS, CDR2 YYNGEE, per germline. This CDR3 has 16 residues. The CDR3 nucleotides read TGTGCCAGCAGCGTAATGACTAGCGGGGAACCCTACGAGCAGTACTTC. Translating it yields CASSVMTSGEPYEQYF.

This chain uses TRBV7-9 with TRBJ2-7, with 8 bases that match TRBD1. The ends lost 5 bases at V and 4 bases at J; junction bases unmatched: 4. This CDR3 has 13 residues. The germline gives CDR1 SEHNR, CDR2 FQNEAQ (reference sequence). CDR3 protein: CASSRQGIYEQYF. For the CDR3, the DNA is TGTGCCAGCAGCCGACAGGGGATTTACGAGCAGTACTTC.

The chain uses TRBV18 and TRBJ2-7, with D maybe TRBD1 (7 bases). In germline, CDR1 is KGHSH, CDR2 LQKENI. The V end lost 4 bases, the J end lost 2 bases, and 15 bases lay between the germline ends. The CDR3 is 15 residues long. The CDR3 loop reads CASSRQGGGTYEQYF. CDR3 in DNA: TGTGCCAGCTCACGACAGGGTGGGGGGACCTACGAGCAGTACTTC.